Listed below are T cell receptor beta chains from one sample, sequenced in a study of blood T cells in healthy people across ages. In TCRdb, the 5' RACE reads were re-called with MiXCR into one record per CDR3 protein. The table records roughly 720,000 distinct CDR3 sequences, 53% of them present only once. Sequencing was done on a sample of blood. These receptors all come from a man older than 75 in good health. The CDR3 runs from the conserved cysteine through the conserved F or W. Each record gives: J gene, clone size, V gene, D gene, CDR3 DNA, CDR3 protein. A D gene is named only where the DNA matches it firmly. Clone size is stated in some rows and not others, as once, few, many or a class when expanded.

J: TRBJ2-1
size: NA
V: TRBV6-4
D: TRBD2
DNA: TGTGCCAGCAGCGCCTGGCGGGAGGGTGTCAATGAGCAGTTCTTC
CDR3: CASSAWREGVNEQFF

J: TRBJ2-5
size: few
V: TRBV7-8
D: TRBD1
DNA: TGTGCCAGCAGCTTGATTGGGACAGAATTTCAAGAGACCCAGTACTTC
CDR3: CASSLIGTEFQETQYF

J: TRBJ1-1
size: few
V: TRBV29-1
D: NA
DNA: TGCAGCGTTTCGACAGCTTTGAACACTGAAGCTTTCTTT
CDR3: CSVSTALNTEAFF

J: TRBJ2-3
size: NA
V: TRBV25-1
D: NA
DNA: TGTGCCAGCAGTGAATTGCCAGTAGAGGGGACGTGGCGGGGCACAGATACGCAGTATTTT
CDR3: CASSELPVEGTWRGTDTQYF

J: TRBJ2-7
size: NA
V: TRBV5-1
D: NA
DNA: TGCGCCAGCAGCTTGATGAGGGCTAGCGAGGCCTACGAGCAGTACTTC
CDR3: CASSLMRASEAYEQYF

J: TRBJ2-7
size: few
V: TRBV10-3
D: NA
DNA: TGTGCCATCAGACCGACGGCCACCTACGAGCAGTACTTC
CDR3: CAIRPTATYEQYF

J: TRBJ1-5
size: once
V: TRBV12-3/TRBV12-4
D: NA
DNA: TGTGCCAGCAGGCCAGATGGAGGGTCATGGCCCCAGCATTTT
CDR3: CASRPDGGSWPQHF

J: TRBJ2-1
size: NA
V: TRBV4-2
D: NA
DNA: TGTGCCAGCAGCCAAGAGGCGGGAAACAATGAGCAGTTCTTC
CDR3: CASSQEAGNNEQFF

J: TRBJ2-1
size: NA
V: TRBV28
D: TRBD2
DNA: TGTGCCAGCAGTCCGACGTCACTAGCGCGGCAGTTCTTC
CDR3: CASSPTSLARQFF

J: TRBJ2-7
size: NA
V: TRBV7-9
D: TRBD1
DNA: TGTGCCAGCAGCCCGTGGACAGGGAAGGATGAGCAGTACTTC
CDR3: CASSPWTGKDEQYF

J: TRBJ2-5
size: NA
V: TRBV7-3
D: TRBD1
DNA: TGTGCCAGCAGCCGAACGACAGGGTACCAAGAGACCCAGTACTTC
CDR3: CASSRTTGYQETQYF

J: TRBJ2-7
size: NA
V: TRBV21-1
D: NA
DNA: TGTGCCAGCAGCCCGAAACAAGGACAGGGACTCGAGCAGTACTTC
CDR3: CASSPKQGQGLEQYF

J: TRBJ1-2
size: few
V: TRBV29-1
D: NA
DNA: TGCAGCGTTGAAGCCGCCTCAATCAGGACCAACTATGGCTACACCTTC
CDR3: CSVEAASIRTNYGYTF

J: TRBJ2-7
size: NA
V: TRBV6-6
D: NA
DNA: TGTGCCAGCAGTTACGGGGGGACAGACTACGAGCAGTACTTC
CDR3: CASSYGGTDYEQYF

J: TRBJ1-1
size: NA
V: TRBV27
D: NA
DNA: TGTGCCAGCACCCAGAACGGGTCAGGCGGTGAAGCTTTCTTT
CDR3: CASTQNGSGGEAFF

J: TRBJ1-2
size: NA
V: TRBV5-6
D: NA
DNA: TGTGCCAGCAGCTTGGCCCTGGGAGCTAACTATGGCTACACCTTC
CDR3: CASSLALGANYGYTF

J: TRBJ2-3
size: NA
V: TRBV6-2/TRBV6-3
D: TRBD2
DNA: TGTGCCAGCAGGCATAGGGCGGGAGCAGATACGCAGTATTTT
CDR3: CASRHRAGADTQYF

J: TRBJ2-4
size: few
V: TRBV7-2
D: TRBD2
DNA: TGTGCCAGCAGCATAAACCAGGCGGGAGGGGGTGAGCAGTACTTC
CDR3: CASSINQAGGGEQYF

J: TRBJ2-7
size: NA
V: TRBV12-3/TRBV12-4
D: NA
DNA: TGTGCCAGCAGGGAGGCCTTACTAGCCTACGAGCAGTACTTC
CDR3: CASREALLAYEQYF

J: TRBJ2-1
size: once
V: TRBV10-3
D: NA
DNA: TGTGCCATCAGTGATGTGGAGGGACTGAGCCGGGTCCCCCAAGAGACCCAGTTCTTC
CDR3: CAISDVEGLSRVPQETQFF

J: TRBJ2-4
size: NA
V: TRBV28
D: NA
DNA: TGTGCCAGCAGTTTAAACCGCCCGGGGACCGCAAAGCAGTACTTC
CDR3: CASSLNRPGTAKQYF

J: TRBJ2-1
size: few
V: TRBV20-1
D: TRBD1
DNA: TGCAGTGCCCCGGGGACAGGGTACAGTGAGCAGTTCTTC
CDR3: CSAPGTGYSEQFF

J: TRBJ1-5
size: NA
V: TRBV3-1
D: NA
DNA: TGTGCCAGCAGCCAACCGCCGTCAACGCGCCCAAATCAGCCCCAGCATTTT
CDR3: CASSQPPSTRPNQPQHF

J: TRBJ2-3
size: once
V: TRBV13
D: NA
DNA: TGTGCCAGCAGCCCCAGGCCCGGGGAGGATACGCAGTATTTT
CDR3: CASSPRPGEDTQYF

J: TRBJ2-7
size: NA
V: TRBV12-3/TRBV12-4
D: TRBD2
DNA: TGTGCCAGCAGCTCTAGGACGGGGGGTAACGACGAGCAGTACTTC
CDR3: CASSSRTGGNDEQYF

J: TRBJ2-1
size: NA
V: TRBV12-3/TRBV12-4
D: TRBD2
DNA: TGTGCCAGCACCTTGGGAAGAGCGGGAGGAGATGAGCAGTTCTTC
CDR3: CASTLGRAGGDEQFF

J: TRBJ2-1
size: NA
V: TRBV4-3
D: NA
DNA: TGCGCCAGCAGCCAAGATCCCTTCGGGACGAGCTCCTACAATGAGCAGTTCTTC
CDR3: CASSQDPFGTSSYNEQFF

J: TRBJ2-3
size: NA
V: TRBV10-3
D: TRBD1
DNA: TGTGCCATCAGTGAGAGGTCAGGGGGTAACACAGATACGCAGTATTTT
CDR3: CAISERSGGNTDTQYF

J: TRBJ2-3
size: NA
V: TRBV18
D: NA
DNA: TGTGCCAGCTCCCTCCTATTAGGACTCTCAGATACGCAGTATTTT
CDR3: CASSLLLGLSDTQYF

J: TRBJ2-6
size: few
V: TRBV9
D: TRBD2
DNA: TGTGCCAGCGCCACAGCGGGGCTCATGGGTGGGGCCAACGTCCTGACTTTC
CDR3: CASATAGLMGGANVLTF

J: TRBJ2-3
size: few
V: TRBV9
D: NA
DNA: TGTGCCAGCAGCGCCCGCGGGGCCAACACAGATACGCAGTATTTT
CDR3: CASSARGANTDTQYF

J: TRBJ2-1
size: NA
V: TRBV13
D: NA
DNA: TGTGCCGGCAGCCCCCGACTCGCGGGGAACAATGAGCAGTTCTTC
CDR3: CAGSPRLAGNNEQFF

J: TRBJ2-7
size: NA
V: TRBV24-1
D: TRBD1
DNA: TGTGCCACCAGTTCTACAGGGGGTCCCTACGAGCAGTACTTC
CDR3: CATSSTGGPYEQYF

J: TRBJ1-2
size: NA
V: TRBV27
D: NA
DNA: TGTGCCAGCAGTTCCTTTCCCTATGGCTACACCTTC
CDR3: CASSSFPYGYTF

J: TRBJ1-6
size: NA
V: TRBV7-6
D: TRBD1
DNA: TGTGCCAGCAGCTTAGCCCCGGGACAGGGGGAGAATTCGCCCCTCCACTTT
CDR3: CASSLAPGQGENSPLHF

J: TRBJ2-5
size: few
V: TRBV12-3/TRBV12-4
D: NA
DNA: TGTGCCAGCAGTTTAAAGGGGTCCGGAGGGGTCCAGTACTTC
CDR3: CASSLKGSGGVQYF

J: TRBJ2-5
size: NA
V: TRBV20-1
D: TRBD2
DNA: TGCAGTGCCAAAAGGACAGGGAGTAGCGGGAGGGCAGAGACCCAGTACTTC
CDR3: CSAKRTGSSGRAETQYF

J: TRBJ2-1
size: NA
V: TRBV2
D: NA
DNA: TGTGCCAGCAGTCCGATCGGGCAGTTGGAGCAGTTCTTC
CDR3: CASSPIGQLEQFF

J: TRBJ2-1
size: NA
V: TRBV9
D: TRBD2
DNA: TGTGCCAGCAGCGTAGCACTAGCGGGAGTCCATGAGCAGTTCTTC
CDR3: CASSVALAGVHEQFF

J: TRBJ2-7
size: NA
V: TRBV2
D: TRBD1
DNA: TGTGCCGGCAGTTCGCCGGGACAGGGACCCTACGAGCAGTACTTC
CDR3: CAGSSPGQGPYEQYF

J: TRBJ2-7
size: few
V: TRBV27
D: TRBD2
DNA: TGTGCCAGCAGTTTGAGCACTAGCGGGTACAATGAGCAGTACTTC
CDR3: CASSLSTSGYNEQYF

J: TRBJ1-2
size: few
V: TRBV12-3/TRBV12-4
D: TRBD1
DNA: TGTGCCAGCAGTTTAGCCGGGACAGGGGTTGGCTACACCTTC
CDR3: CASSLAGTGVGYTF

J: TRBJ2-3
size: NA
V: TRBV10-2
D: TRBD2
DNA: TGCGCCAGCAGTGCTAGCGGGAAAACAGATACGCAGTATTTT
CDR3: CASSASGKTDTQYF

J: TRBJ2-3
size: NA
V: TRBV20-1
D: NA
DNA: TGCAGTGCTAGAGATCGGACGGGAATGCACAGATACGCGTATTTT
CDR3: CSARDRTGMHRYAYF

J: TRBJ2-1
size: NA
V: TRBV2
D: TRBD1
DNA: TGTGCCAGCAGCGGGACAGGGGGCATTGAGCAGTTCTTC
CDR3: CASSGTGGIEQFF

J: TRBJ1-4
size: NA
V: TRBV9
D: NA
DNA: TGTGCCAGCAGCGTAGAGCCCGTCGGGGCAGGGAATGAAAAACTGTTTTTT
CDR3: CASSVEPVGAGNEKLFF